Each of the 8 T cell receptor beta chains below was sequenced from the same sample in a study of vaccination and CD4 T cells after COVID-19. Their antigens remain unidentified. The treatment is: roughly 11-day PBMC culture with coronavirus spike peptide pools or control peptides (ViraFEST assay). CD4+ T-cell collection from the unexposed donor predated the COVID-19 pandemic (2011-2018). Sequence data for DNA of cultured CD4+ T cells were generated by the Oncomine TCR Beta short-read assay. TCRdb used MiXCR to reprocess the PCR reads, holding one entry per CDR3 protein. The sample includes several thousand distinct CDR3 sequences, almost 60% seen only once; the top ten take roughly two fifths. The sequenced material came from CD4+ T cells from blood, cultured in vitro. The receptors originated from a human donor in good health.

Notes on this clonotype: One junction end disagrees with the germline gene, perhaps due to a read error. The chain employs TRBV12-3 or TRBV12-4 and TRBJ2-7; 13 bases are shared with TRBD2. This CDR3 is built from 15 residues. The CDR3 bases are TGTGCCAGCAGTCCGGGTATAGGGACTAGCGGGATCGGTAGCTTC. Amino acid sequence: CASSPGIGTSGIGSF.

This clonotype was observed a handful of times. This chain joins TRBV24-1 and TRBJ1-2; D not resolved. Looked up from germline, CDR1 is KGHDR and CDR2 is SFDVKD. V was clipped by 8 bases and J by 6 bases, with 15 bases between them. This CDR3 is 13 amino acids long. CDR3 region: CATNRGNGNGYTF. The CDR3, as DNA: TGTGCCACCAATCGGGGAAACGGTAATGGCTACACCTTC.

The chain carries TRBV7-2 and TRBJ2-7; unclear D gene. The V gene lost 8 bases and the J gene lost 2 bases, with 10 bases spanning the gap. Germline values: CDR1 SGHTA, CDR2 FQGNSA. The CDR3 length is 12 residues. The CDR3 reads CASGPQAYEQYF. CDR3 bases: TGTGCCAGCGGGCCGCAAGCCTACGAGCAGTACTTC.

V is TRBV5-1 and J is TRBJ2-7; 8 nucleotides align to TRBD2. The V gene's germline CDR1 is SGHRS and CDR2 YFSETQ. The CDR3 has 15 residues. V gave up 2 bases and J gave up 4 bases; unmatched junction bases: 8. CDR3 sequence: CASSFSPSGGYEQYF. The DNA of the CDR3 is TGCGCCAGCAGCTTCTCCCCCAGCGGGGGTTACGAGCAGTACTTC. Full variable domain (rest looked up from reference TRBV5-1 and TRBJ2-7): KAGVTQTPRYLIKTRGQQVTLSCSPISGHRSVSWYQQTPGQGLQFLFEYFSETQRNKGNFPGRFSGRQFSNSRSEMNVSTLELGDSALYLCASSFSPSGGYEQYFGPGTRLTVT.

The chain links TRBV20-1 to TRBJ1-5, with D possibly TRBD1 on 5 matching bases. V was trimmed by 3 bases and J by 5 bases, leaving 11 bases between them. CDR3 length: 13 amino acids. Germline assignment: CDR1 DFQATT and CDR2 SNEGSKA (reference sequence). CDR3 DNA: TGCAGTGCTAGTCTACAGGTTGATCAGCCCCAGCATTTT. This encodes CSASLQVDQPQHF.

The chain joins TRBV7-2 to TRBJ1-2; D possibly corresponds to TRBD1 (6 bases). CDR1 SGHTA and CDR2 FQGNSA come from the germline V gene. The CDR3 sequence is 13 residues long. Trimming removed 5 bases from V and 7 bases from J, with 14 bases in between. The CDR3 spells CASSPNDRLGYTF. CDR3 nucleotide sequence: TGTGCCAGCAGCCCTAACGACAGGCTTGGCTACACCTTC.

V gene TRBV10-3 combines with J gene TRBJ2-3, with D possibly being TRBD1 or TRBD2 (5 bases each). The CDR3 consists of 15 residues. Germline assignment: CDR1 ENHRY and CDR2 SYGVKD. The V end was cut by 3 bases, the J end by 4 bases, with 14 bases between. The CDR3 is CAISDTTVGADTQYF. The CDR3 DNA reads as TGTGCCATCAGTGACACCACGGTGGGGGCAGATACGCAGTATTTT.

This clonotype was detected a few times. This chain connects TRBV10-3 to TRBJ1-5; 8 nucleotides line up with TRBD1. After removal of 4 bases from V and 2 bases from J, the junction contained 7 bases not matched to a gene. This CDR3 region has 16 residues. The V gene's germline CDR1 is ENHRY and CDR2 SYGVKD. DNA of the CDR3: TGTGCCATCAGTGCGGCGGGACAGGTGGGCAATCAGCCCCAGCATTTT. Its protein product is CAISAAGQVGNQPQHF.